The clone carrying this TCR beta chain has only one observation. Its target is unknown. The record originates from a study of cytomegalovirus exposure and HLA in healthy donors. Germline CDR1 MNHNS, CDR2 SASEGT. The CDR3 spans 15 residues. V gave up 4 bases and J gave up 0 bases; unmatched junction bases: 3. PCR employed 60 Vbeta and 13 Jbeta primers. Some clones are missing from TCRdb's copy, which holds only in-frame ones; the method was immunoSEQ multiplex PCR. There are around 110,000 clones in the sample; roughly 79% occur only once, and roughly 1.6% lies in the top ten. Broader study findings: As a later analysis revealed, most CMV-associated TCR beta chains appeared HLA-restricted. Most TCR sequences were uncommon, yet certain public TCRs appeared in many donors.

V and J are TRBV6-1 and TRBJ1-3, with TRBD1 identical over 7 bases. Sequenced input: PBMCs. The clonotype comes from a woman younger than 35 in good health and CMV-seronegative. The CDR3 DNA follows: TGTGCCAGCAGTGCTACAGGGGTCTCTGGAAACACCATATATTTT. It yields the protein CASSATGVSGNTIYF.